Listed below are T cell receptor beta chains from one sample, sequenced in a study of T cell responses to AZD1222 COVID-19 vaccine. TCRdb's table, derived via immunoSEQ multiplex PCR, lists solely in-frame clones and lacks some. Altogether about 120,000 clones are present, 92% being singletons, with the ten largest covering about 14%. The starting material was peripheral blood, obtained on day 0 of AZD1222 vaccination. The receptors were sampled from an adult in good health. The CDR3 runs from the conserved cysteine through the conserved F or W. The D gene is left open where the match is weak. Expanded clones are given a class, and other clones once, few, many or no size at all.

clone size	D gene	J gene	V gene	CDR3 DNA	CDR3 protein
NA	NA	TRBJ1-1	TRBV19	TGTGCCAGTAGTATCCCCGGTACTGAAGCTTTCTTT	CASSIPGTEAFF
NA	NA	TRBJ2-3	TRBV11-2	TGTGCCAGCAGCTTAGGCCTCGGCACAGATACGCAGTATTTT	CASSLGLGTDTQYF
many	TRBD2	TRBJ2-1	TRBV5-4	TGTGCCAGCAGCCCTGGGACTAGCGGGGGTTTATACAATGAGCAGTTCTTC	CASSPGTSGGLYNEQFF
NA	NA	TRBJ2-3	TRBV6-5	TGTGCCAGCAGTTCCACAGATACGCAGTATTTT	CASSSTDTQYF
once	NA	TRBJ1-4	TRBV5-8	TGTGCCAGCAGGCTCCGTGACAGGCCCTTTAATGAAAAACTGTTTTTT	CASRLRDRPFNEKLFF
NA	TRBD1	TRBJ2-1	TRBV23-1	TGCGCCAGCAGTCTCCTAGCTGACAGGGGCTTACGTAATGAGCAGTTCTTC	CASSLLADRGLRNEQFF
NA	TRBD1	TRBJ1-6	TRBV28	TGTGCCAGCAGTTCTGAGACAGGGCCCACATATAATTCACCCCTCCACTTT	CASSSETGPTYNSPLHF
NA	NA	TRBJ1-1	TRBV6-1	TGTGCCAGCAGTGAAGACATTGAGGGTGAAGCTTTCTTT	CASSEDIEGEAFF
NA	NA	TRBJ1-3	TRBV23-1	TGCGCCAGCAGACGCCGACCGACAGAATCTGGAAACACCATATATTTT	CASRRRPTESGNTIYF
NA	NA	TRBJ2-7	TRBV6-2/TRBV6-3	TGTGCCAGCAGTGTCCACCATTCCTACGAGCAGTACTTC	CASSVHHSYEQYF
NA	TRBD2	TRBJ2-3	TRBV6-5	TGTGCCAGCAGGACTAGCAGAGCTAGCACAGATACGCAGTATTTT	CASRTSRASTDTQYF
NA	TRBD2	TRBJ2-1	TRBV30	TGTGCCTGGAGTGGTGGGACTATCAATGAGCAGTTCTTC	CAWSGGTINEQFF
NA	TRBD2	TRBJ2-2	TRBV4-1	TGCGCCAGCAGCCAATTGGGACTAGCGGGGGGAATAGCGAACACCGGGGAGCTGTTTTTT	CASSQLGLAGGIANTGELFF
once	TRBD1	TRBJ1-5	TRBV28	TGTGCCAGCACCTCCGTGTCAGGGGGCAACGATCAGCCCCAGCATTTT	CASTSVSGGNDQPQHF
NA	NA	TRBJ1-5	TRBV6-1	TGTGCCAGCAGTGACCTTCGAGGTCAGGATCAGCCCCAGCATTTT	CASSDLRGQDQPQHF